The source of this T cell receptor (beta chain) is a study of cytomegalovirus exposure and HLA in healthy donors. Findings of the study overall: Testing in vitro showed a few CMV-associated chains specific for CMV antigens.

Germline lookup yields CDR1 MDHEN and CDR2 SYDVKM. V was clipped by 4 bases and J by 7 bases, with 16 bases between them. The CDR3 sequence is 15 residues long. The repertoire was sequenced with immunoSEQ multiplex PCR; TCRdb's copy has only in-frame clones and lacks some. The table records approximately 99,000 clones, over 75% of them present only once. Regarding this clone: Its antigen is not identified.

The sequenced sample was PBMCs. The rearrangement uses TRBV28 and TRBJ2-2, with TRBD1 as a possible D gene (7 bases). This TCR derives from a woman aged 18-29 years in good health and CMV-seronegative. The CDR3 region is CASSSLTGRIGELFF. CDR3 bases: TGTGCCAGCAGTTCCCTGACAGGGAGGATCGGGGAGCTGTTTTTT.